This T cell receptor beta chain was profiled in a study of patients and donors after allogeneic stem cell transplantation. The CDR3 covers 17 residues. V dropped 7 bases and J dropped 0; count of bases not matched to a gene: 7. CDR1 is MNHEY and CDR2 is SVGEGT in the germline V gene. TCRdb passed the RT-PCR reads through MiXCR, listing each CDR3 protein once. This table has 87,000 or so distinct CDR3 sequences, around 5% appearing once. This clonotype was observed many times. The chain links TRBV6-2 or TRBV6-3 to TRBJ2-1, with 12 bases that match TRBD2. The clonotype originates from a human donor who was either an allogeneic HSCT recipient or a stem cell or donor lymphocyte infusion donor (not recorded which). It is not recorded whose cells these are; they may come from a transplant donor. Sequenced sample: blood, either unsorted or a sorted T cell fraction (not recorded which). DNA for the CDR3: TGTGCCAGCAATGGACTAGCGGGGTACAGCTCCTACAATGAGCAGTTCTTC. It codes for CASNGLAGYSSYNEQFF.